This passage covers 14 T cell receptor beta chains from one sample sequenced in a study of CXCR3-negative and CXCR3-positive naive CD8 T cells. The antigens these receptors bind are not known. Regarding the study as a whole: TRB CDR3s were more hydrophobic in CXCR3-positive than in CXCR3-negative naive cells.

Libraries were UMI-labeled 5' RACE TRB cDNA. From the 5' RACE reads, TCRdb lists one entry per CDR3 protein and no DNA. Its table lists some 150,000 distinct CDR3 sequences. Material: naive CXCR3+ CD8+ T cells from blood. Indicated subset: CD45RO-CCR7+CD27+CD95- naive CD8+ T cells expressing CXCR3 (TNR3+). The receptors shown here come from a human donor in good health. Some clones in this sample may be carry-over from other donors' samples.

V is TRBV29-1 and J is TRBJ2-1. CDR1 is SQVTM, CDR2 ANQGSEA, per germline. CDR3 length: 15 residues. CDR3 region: CSVDGSASSYNEQFF.

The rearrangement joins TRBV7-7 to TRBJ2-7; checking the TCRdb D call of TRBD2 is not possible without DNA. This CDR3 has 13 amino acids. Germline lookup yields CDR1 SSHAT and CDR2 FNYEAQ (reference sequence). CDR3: CASSNAEGYEQYF.

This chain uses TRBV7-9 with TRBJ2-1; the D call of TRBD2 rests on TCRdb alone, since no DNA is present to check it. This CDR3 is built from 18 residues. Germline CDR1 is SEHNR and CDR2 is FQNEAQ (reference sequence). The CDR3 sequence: CASSPIPLTSGGANEQFF.

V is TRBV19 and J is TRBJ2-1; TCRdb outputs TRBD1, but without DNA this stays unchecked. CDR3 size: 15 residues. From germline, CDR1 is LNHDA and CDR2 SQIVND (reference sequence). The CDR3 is CASTPEGNPYNEQFF.

The CDR3 here is CASSRDRADTEAFF. This sequence joins TRBV7-9 and TRBJ1-1; without DNA, the TCRdb call of TRBD1 cannot be checked. CDR3 length: 14 amino acids. CDR1 is SEHNR, CDR2 FQNEAQ, per germline (reference sequence).

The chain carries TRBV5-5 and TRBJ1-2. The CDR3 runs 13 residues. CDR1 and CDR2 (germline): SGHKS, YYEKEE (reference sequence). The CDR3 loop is CASSPDNNYGYTF.

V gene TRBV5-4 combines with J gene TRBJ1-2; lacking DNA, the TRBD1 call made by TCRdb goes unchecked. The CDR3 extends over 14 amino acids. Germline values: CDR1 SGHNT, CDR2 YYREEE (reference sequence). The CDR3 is CASSDRTGALGYTF.

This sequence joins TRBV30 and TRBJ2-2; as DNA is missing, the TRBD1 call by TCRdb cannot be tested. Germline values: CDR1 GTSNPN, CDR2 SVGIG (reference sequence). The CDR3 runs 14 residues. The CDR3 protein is CAWSVLKGAGELFF.

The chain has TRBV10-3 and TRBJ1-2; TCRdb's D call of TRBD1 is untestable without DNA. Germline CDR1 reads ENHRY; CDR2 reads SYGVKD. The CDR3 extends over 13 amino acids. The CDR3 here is CAITETGNDGYTF.

The CDR3 loop is CARGDMDTEAFF. The V gene is TRBV30, the J gene TRBJ1-1. In germline, CDR1 is GTSNPN, CDR2 SVGIG (reference sequence). This CDR3 is 12 amino acids long.

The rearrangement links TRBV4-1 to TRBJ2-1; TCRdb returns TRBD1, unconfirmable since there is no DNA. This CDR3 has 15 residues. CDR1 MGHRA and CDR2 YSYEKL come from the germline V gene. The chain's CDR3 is CASSQAPGGLDEQFF.

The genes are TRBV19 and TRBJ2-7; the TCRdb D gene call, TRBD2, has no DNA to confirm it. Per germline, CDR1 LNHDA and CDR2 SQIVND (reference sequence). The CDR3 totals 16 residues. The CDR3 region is CASSPPQARDPDEQYF.

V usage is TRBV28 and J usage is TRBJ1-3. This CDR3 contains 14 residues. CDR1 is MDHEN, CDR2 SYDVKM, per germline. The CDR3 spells CASSIQGSGNTIYF.

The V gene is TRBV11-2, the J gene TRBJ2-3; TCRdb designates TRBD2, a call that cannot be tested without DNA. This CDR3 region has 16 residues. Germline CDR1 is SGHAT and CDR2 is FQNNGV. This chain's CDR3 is CASIPWGDYSTDTQYF.